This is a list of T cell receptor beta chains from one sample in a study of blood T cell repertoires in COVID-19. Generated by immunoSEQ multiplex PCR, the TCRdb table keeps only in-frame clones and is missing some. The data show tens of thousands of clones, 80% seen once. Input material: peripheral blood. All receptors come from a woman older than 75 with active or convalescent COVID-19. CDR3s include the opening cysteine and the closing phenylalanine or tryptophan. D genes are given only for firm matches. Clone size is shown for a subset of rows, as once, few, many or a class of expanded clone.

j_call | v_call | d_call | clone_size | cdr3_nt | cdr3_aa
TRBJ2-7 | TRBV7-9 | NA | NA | TGTGCCAGCAGCTTAGGCCTAGGGGCCTCCGAGCAGTACTTC | CASSLGLGASEQYF
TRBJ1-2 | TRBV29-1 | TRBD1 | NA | TGCAGCGTTAAAAGACAGGGTTCAGGTGGCTACACCTTC | CSVKRQGSGGYTF
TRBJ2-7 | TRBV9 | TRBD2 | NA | TGTGCCAGCAGCGTAGCGGGCGGGAGCTCGGAGGAGCAGTACTTC | CASSVAGGSSEEQYF
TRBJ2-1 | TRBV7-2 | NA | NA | TGTGCCAGCAGCTCTTCCGCGGCCTCCTACAATGAGCAGTTCTTC | CASSSSAASYNEQFF
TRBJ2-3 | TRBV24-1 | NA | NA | TGTGCCACCAGTGACCGGACAGTGCTCACAGATACGCAGTATTTT | CATSDRTVLTDTQYF
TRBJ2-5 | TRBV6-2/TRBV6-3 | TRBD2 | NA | TGTGCCAGCAGTCTAGGGACTAGCGGAGAGACCCAGTACTTC | CASSLGTSGETQYF
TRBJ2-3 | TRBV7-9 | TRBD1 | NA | TGTGCCAGCAGCTCACCGGGACAGAACATAATTGGAGATACGCAGTATTTT | CASSSPGQNIIGDTQYF
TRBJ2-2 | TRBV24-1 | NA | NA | TGTGCCACCAGGGGGGCACTAGACGCCGGGGAGCTGTTTTTT | CATRGALDAGELFF
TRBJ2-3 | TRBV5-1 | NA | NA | TGCGCCAGCAGCCGCTCAGGGGATGTGGGAGATACGCAGTATTTT | CASSRSGDVGDTQYF
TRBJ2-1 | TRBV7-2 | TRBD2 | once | TGTGCCAGCAGCTCTACGACTAGCATCCATGAGCAGTTCTTC | CASSSTTSIHEQFF
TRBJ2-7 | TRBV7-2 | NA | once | TGTGCCAGCAGCTTAGAGTTCCAGGTCCAAGAGCAGTACTTC | CASSLEFQVQEQYF
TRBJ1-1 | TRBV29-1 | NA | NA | TGCAGCGTATACAGGGTGGGGGTGTACACTGAAGCTTTCTTT | CSVYRVGVYTEAFF
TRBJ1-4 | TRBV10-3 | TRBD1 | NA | TGTGCCACCGGACAGGGGAATGAAAAACTGTTTTTT | CATGQGNEKLFF
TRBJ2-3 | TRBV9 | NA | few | TGTGCCAGCAGCGTGGTGGAGCTTTACGATACGCAGTATTTT | CASSVVELYDTQYF
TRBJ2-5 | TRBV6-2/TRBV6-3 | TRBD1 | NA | TGTGCCAGCAGCCCCACAGGGGGTCGGGGGACCCAGTACTTC | CASSPTGGRGTQYF
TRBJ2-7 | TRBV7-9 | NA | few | TGTGCCAGCAGCTCTGGGGGGGGCTTCTCCTACGAGCAGTACTTC | CASSSGGGFSYEQYF
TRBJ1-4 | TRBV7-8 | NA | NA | TGTGCCAGCAGCTTAGCGCTGAGTGAAAAACTGTTTTTT | CASSLALSEKLFF
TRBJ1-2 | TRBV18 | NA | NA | TGTGCCAGCTCACCAAAAATGGACAGCCAATTTAACTATGGCTACACCTTC | CASSPKMDSQFNYGYTF
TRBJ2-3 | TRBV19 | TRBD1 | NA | TGTGCCAGTAGTAAGAACCCCGGGACAGCCGGCACAGATACGCAGTATTTT | CASSKNPGTAGTDTQYF
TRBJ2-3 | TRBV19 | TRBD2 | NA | TGTGCCAGTAGTATTTGGGGGGGACTTCAAGAGACAGATACGCAGTATTTT | CASSIWGGLQETDTQYF
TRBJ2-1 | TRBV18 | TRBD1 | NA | TGTGCCAGCTCAACGACAGGGGGCGCTTACAATGAGCAGTTCTTC | CASSTTGGAYNEQFF
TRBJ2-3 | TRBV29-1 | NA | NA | TGCAGCGTTGAAGAAGGGGGGGGCACAGATACGCAGTATTTT | CSVEEGGGTDTQYF
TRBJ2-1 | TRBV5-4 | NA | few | TGTGCCAGCAGCTTGAAGCGGTATGAGCAGTTCTTC | CASSLKRYEQFF
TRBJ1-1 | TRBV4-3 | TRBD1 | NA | TGCGCCAGCAGCCAAGATACCGGGACAGGGGACTCTGAAGCTTTCTTT | CASSQDTGTGDSEAFF
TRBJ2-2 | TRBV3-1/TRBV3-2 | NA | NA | TGTGCCAGCAGCCAAGCCCCCGACACCGGGGAGCTGTTTTTT | CASSQAPDTGELFF
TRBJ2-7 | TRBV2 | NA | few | TGTGCCAGCAGTGAAGCGCGCGGCTACGAGCAGTACTTC | CASSEARGYEQYF
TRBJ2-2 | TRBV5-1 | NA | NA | TGCGCCAGCAGCTTGGGGCTTTTTCCACAGAACACCGGGGAGCTGTTTTTT | CASSLGLFPQNTGELFF
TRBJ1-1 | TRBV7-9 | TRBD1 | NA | TGTGCCAGCAGCCCGGGGACAGGGGGAGACACTGAAGCTTTCTTT | CASSPGTGGDTEAFF
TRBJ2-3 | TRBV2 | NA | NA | TGTGCCAGCAGTGAAGACGTTTGGCGGGTGAGAGCAGATACGCAGTATTTT | CASSEDVWRVRADTQYF
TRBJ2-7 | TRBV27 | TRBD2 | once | TGTGCCAGCAGTTTGTATGGGGCTGGACTAGCGGGATTAAACGAGCAGTACTTC | CASSLYGAGLAGLNEQYF
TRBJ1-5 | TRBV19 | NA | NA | TGTGCCAGTAGCGGGGTGACAAGACATCAGCCCCAGCATTTT | CASSGVTRHQPQHF
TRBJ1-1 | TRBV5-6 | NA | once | TGTGCCAGCAGCTTACTTGGGAACACTGAAGCTTTCTTT | CASSLLGNTEAFF
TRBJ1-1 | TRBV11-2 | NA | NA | TGTGCCAGCAGCTTAGAACGGGTGAACACTGAAGCTTTCTTT | CASSLERVNTEAFF
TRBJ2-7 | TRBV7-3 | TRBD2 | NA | TGTGCCAGCAGCTTAGCTGGGGGGGTGGACGAGCAGTACTTC | CASSLAGGVDEQYF
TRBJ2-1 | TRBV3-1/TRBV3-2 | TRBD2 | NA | TGTGCCAGCAGCCAGGGACTAGCGGGAGCTTACAATGAGCAGTTCTTC | CASSQGLAGAYNEQFF
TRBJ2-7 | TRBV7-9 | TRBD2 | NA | TGTGCCAGCGCTGTGGGAGGGGATTACGAGCAGTACTTC | CASAVGGDYEQYF
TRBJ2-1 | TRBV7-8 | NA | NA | TGTGCCAGCAGACCTGCCCGAATGAGGTCCTACAATGAGCAGTTCTTC | CASRPARMRSYNEQFF
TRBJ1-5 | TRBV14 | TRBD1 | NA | TGTGCCAGCAGCCAGAAGGACAGGGTAGATTCCTGGCAGCCCCAGCATTTT | CASSQKDRVDSWQPQHF
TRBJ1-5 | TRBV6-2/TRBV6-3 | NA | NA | TGTGCCAGCAGTTCCCAGGGTTATAGCAATCAGCCCCAGCATTTT | CASSSQGYSNQPQHF
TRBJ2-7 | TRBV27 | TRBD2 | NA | TGTGCCAGCAGTTTATTCCCCGCCTTGACTAGCGGATACGAGCAGTACTTC | CASSLFPALTSGYEQYF
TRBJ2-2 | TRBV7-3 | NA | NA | TGTGCCAGCAGCCCGGACTTCCCGAACACCGGGGAGCTGTTTTTT | CASSPDFPNTGELFF
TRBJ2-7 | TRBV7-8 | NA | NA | TGTGCCAGCAGCTTAGCCCCGGGGTACGAGCAGTACTTC | CASSLAPGYEQYF
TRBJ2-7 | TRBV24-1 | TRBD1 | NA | TGTGCCACCAGTGATGCACCGGGACAGGGAATAGAGTACGAGCAGTACTTC | CATSDAPGQGIEYEQYF
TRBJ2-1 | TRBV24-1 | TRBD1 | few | TGTGCCACCAGTGATGGACAGGGTATACTCTACAATGAGCAGTTCTTC | CATSDGQGILYNEQFF